What follows is one T cell receptor beta chain and its context. The data originate from a study of shared T cell receptors in the human thymus. TCRdb keeps only in-frame clones here, not all; method: immunoSEQ multiplex PCR. This sample yields hundreds of thousands of clones, of which more than 75% are seen a single time; about 0.0094% belongs to the top ten. The CDR3 spans 16 residues. The same sample was also studied in work on human thymus T cells. That source adds: Donors were healthy Finnish babies undergoing corrective operations for congenital heart defects. Thymic samples were excised during corrective heart operations. Related work found strong thymic repertoire overlap between unrelated individuals.

The sequence derives from a boy under two years old with a congenital heart defect. The sequencing input was thymocytes. The chain has TRBV21-1 and TRBJ1-5; TRBD1, as called in the table, went unchecked against the DNA. TRBV21-1 is classified as a pseudogene. The CDR3 nucleotides are TGTGCCAGCAGCAAAGGGGGGACACTAAATAATCAGCCCCAGCATTTT. Amino acids: CASSKGGTLNNQPQHF.